The 15 T cell receptor beta chains reported below all come from one sample, sequenced in a study of identifying expanded T cells in peripheral blood. Sequenced by immunoSEQ multiplex PCR; TCRdb stores in-frame clones only, minus some. The sample has some 77,000 clones; around 90% are singletons. Material: blood. These receptors came from a person aged 18-70 years in good health.

The chain is built from TRBV5-6 and TRBJ1-5; a possible D gene is TRBD1 (6 bases). The germline gives CDR1 SGHDT, CDR2 YYEEEE. CDR3 size: 17 residues. V lost 2 bases to trimming and J lost 0 bases, with 15 bases between them. The CDR3 is CASSFAGGTYSNQPQHF. The CDR3 region has the DNA TGTGCCAGCAGCTTCGCTGGGGGCACCTATAGCAATCAGCCCCAGCATTTT.

The gene calls are TRBV29-1 and TRBJ2-3; D is possibly TRBD1 (5 bases). Germline CDR1 and CDR2: SQVTM and ANQGSEA. V gave up 8 bases and J gave up 1 base, with 13 bases separating them. The CDR3 extends over 13 amino acids. The CDR3 nucleotides are TGCAGCCCCGGCGGACAACGCACAGATACGCAGTATTTT. This codes for CSPGGQRTDTQYF.

V usage is TRBV19 and J usage is TRBJ1-4; perhaps TRBD1 as D (5 bases). Germline V gene lookup returns CDR1 LNHDA and CDR2 SQIVND (reference sequence). The V and J ends lost 6 bases and 4 bases respectively, with 12 bases between them. CDR3 length equals 14 residues. The CDR3 spells CASRPGGLNEKLFF. CDR3 bases: TGTGCCAGTAGGCCCGGGGGTCTTAATGAAAAACTGTTTTTT.

The V call is TRBV18, the J call TRBJ2-7; D is unclear. CDR1 and CDR2 from the germline V gene are KGHSH and LQKENI. The CDR3 runs 14 residues. Trimming left V 6 bases short and J 5 bases short, with 17 bases between. DNA for the CDR3: TGTGCCAGCTCGCTTGGTGGACCTAGTAACGAGCAGTACTTC. As protein: CASSLGGPSNEQYF. Supplemented by reference TRBV18 and TRBJ2-7, the full variable domain reads NAGVMQNPRHLVRRRGQEARLRCSPMKGHSHVYWYRQLPEEGLKFMVYLQKENIIDESGMPKERFSAEFPKEGPSILRIQQVVRGDSAAYFCASSLGGPSNEQYFGPGTRLTVT.

CDR3 sequence reads: CASSWSQETQYF. In nucleotides, the CDR3 is TGTGCCAGCAGCTGGAGCCAAGAGACCCAGTACTTC. The chain is built from TRBV28 and TRBJ2-5; D call uncertain. The CDR3 is made up of 12 amino acids. The germline V gene encodes CDR1 MDHEN and CDR2 SYDVKM. V was shortened by 6 bases and J by 1 base, with 6 bases between the two germline ends.

V and J are TRBV2 and TRBJ1-6; 8 nucleotides align to TRBD1. J gave up 9 bases and V 0 bases, and 7 bases lay outside the gene matches. The germline CDR1 and CDR2 sequences are SNHLY and FYNNEI. The CDR3 extends over 16 amino acids. The chain's CDR3 is CASSEAQTGVSSPLHF. The CDR3 DNA reads TGTGCCAGCAGTGAAGCGCAGACAGGGGTATCTTCACCCCTCCACTTT.

The chain uses TRBV4-2 and TRBJ1-2; possible D gene TRBD1, 5 bases. The germline V and J ends were trimmed by 3 bases and 2 bases, with 22 bases remaining between them. The CDR3 consists of 18 residues. Per the germline V gene, CDR1 is LGHNA and CDR2 is YNFKEQ. The CDR3 nucleotides read TGTGCCAGCAGCCACCCCTCTAGTACCGGGGGAAAAAACTATGGCTACACCTTC. The encoded protein is CASSHPSSTGGKNYGYTF.

In this sample, this clone turned up a few times. The CDR3 here is CASSPQGQPNQPQHF. CDR3 nucleotide sequence: TGTGCCAGCTCACCACAGGGACAGCCCAATCAGCCCCAGCATTTT. V and J are TRBV18 and TRBJ1-5; 7 positions agree with TRBD1. This CDR3 region has 15 residues. J gave up 3 bases and V 1 base, and 3 bases lay outside the gene matches. Per the germline V gene, CDR1 is KGHSH and CDR2 is LQKENI. Combining the CDR3 with reference TRBV18 and TRBJ1-5 gives the whole variable domain NAGVMQNPRHLVRRRGQEARLRCSPMKGHSHVYWYRQLPEEGLKFMVYLQKENIIDESGMPKERFSAEFPKEGPSILRIQQVVRGDSAAYFCASSPQGQPNQPQHFGDGTRLSIL.

This chain connects TRBV2 to TRBJ2-3; TRBD1 matches 7 bases. Per germline, CDR1 SNHLY and CDR2 FYNNEI. V gave up 6 bases and J gave up 3 bases; unmatched junction bases: 6. The CDR3 covers 14 residues. In DNA, the CDR3 is TGTGCCAGCAGCGAACGACAGGGAACAGATACGCAGTATTTT. It encodes CASSERQGTDTQYF.

The CDR3 nucleotides are TGTGCCAGTAGTCTTGGGACGGCCTCCTACAATGAGCAGTTCTTC. Amino acids: CASSLGTASYNEQFF. This chain links TRBV19 with TRBJ2-1; D may correspond to TRBD1 or TRBD2 (5 bases each). The germline V and J ends were trimmed by 5 bases and 0 bases, with 11 bases remaining between them. CDR3 size: 15 residues. CDR1 and CDR2 (germline): LNHDA, SQIVND (reference sequence).

The chain couples TRBV27 to TRBJ2-5, with D perhaps TRBD2 (6 bases). This CDR3 spans 14 amino acids. The V gene's germline CDR1 is MNHEY and CDR2 SMNVEV (reference sequence). V was cut by 2 bases and J by 1 base, with 8 bases left in between. As DNA, the CDR3 is TGTGCCAGCAGTTTAGCGGGACTCCAAGAGACCCAGTACTTC. It encodes CASSLAGLQETQYF.

The gene calls are TRBV4-1 and TRBJ2-7; D is undetermined. The CDR3 consists of 16 residues. The V and J ends lost 0 bases and 1 base respectively, with 13 bases between them. Germline CDR1 and CDR2: MGHRA and YSYEKL. CDR3 sequence (DNA): TGCGCCAGCAGCCAAGAAGGAGAGGCAGGATCCTACGAGCAGTACTTC. It encodes CASSQEGEAGSYEQYF.

The chain carries TRBV4-3 and TRBJ1-2; D unresolved. This CDR3 has 17 residues. Trimming stripped 1 base from V and 0 bases from J, with 15 bases between. Germline loops: CDR1 LGHNA, CDR2 YSLEER. CDR3 sequence: CASSQGATGGANYGYTF. The CDR3 coding sequence is TGCGCCAGCAGCCAAGGGGCAACGGGAGGAGCTAACTATGGCTACACCTTC.

The chain couples TRBV28 to TRBJ2-1, with TRBD2 identical over 12 bases. The V gene end was trimmed by 7 bases and the J gene end by 8 bases; junction bases not matched to a gene: 12. Germline V CDR1 and CDR2: MDHEN, SYDVKM. This CDR3 comprises 16 residues. The CDR3 DNA reads TGTGCCAGCACCAGACTAGCGGGGGTTTGGAGGGATGAGCAGTTCTTC. Residues: CASTRLAGVWRDEQFF.

The chain is built from TRBV5-4 and TRBJ2-5; 7 nucleotides match TRBD2. With 4 bases clipped from V and 5 bases from J, the junction kept 14 bases outside the gene matches. The CDR3 is made up of 16 amino acids. CDR1 and CDR2 (germline): SGHNT, YYREEE (reference sequence). The CDR3 nucleotides read TGTGCCAGCAGCACCAGGGATGGCGGGGGATGGGAGACCCAGTACTTC. It is translated as CASSTRDGGGWETQYF.